The clone carrying this T cell receptor beta chain turned up a few times. Its antigen remains unidentified. This sample is drawn from a study of early T cells in non-severe SARS-CoV-2 infection. Study details: Sequenced material consisted of bulk RNA (from unsorted whole blood), and chains were unpaired.

Study-wide points: Private and CD4 specificities were missed by VDJdb matching, which favored anti-spike CD8 responses.

Unique molecular identifiers were added to individual cDNA molecules. Each CDR3 protein gets one entry after TCRdb re-called the 5' RACE reads with MiXCR. The sample has around 75,000 distinct CDR3 sequences, roughly a tenth seen once; the top ten hold about 5.6%. This CDR3 is 16 amino acids long. The V gene lost 2 bases and the J gene lost 0 bases, with 13 bases spanning the gap. In germline, CDR1 is MNHEY, CDR2 SVGEGT. This rearrangement joins TRBV6-2 or TRBV6-3 to TRBJ2-5; TRBD1 might be the D (5 bases). This TCR derives from an adult who was a healthcare worker with PCR-confirmed SARS-CoV-2 infection or an uninfected control (not recorded which). The specimen sequenced was whole blood. CDR3 sequence: CASSYPVTVYQETQYF. CDR3 in DNA: TGTGCCAGCAGTTACCCCGTGACAGTGTACCAAGAGACCCAGTACTTC.